These 26 T cell receptor beta chains were all obtained from the same sample, sequenced in a study of Ad26.COV2.S vaccination and SARS-CoV-2 variants (dated by TCRdb to about 2021). The library was prepared using the immunoSEQ multiplex PCR assay. TCRdb mirrors the immuneACCESS table, restricted to in-frame sequences. Some clones are absent from its copies; in checked studies, under half trace to an unresolved V gene, and the reason for the others is unknown. The sample table shows around 300,000 clones, and 75% to 90% are seen once. Around 5% of the sample is held by the ten biggest clonotypes. Taken with the paper, the label for treatment or condition translates to: roughly 18 received Ad26.COV2.S at low or high dose, single or two shots; about 5 received placebo; per-sample allocation not given. Repertoires of vaccine and placebo recipients were sequenced from samples collected on day 63 after the first injection.

Sequencing was performed on peripheral blood, taken in a trial of Ad26.COV2.S vaccine versus placebo. These receptor sequences come from a person aged 18-60 years who received the Ad26.COV2.S COVID-19 vaccine or a placebo.

The chain combines TRBV6-5 with TRBJ1-6, with D hard to call. The germline V gene has CDR1 MNHEY and CDR2 SVGAGI. The CDR3 sequence is 13 residues long. Between the trimmed V and J ends, which lost 4 bases and 2 bases, there was a span of 3 bases. The CDR3 spells CASSLAYNSPLHF. As DNA, the CDR3 is TGTGCCAGCAGTTTGGCCTATAATTCACCCCTCCACTTT.

The V gene is TRBV18, the J gene TRBJ2-7, with TRBD2 as a possible D gene (5 bases). Trimming shortened V by 0 bases and J by 3 bases, and 15 bases separated the two germline ends. The CDR3 loop spans 16 amino acids. Germline CDR1 reads KGHSH; CDR2 reads LQKENI. Written as DNA, the CDR3 is TGTGCCAGCTCACCACCGGGCGGCGGAGGCCTCTACGAGCAGTACTTC. It yields the protein CASSPPGGGGLYEQYF.

This clone was found once. CDR3 sequence reads: CASSRRLASRRQYNEQFF. In DNA, the CDR3 is TGTGCCAGCAGTCGGCGACTAGCAAGTCGCCGACAATACAATGAGCAGTTCTTC. The genes are TRBV6-6 and TRBJ2-1; 7 bases align to TRBD2. V dropped 5 bases and J dropped 4; count of bases not matched to a gene: 17. CDR1 and CDR2 (germline): MNHNY, SVGAGI (reference sequence). The CDR3 contains 18 residues.

The chain recombines TRBV6-6 with TRBJ1-1, with TRBD1 as a possible D gene (6 bases). The CDR3 runs 13 residues. Germline V gene data show CDR1 as MNHNY and CDR2 as SVGAGI (reference sequence). The V and J ends lost 7 bases and 3 bases respectively, with 12 bases between them. The CDR3 region is CASTTGGHTEAFF. CDR3 nucleotide sequence: TGTGCCAGCACCACGGGGGGCCACACTGAAGCTTTCTTT.

The chain employs TRBV2 and TRBJ1-1, with D hard to call. CDR3 size: 13 residues. Germline CDR1 and CDR2: SNHLY and FYNNEI. Trimming removed 3 bases from V and 1 base from J, with 6 bases in between. The CDR3 sequence is CASSDEGNTEAFF. In DNA, the CDR3 is TGTGCCAGCAGTGACGAGGGGAACACTGAAGCTTTCTTT.

The chain has TRBV6-5 and TRBJ2-7, with 7 bases fitting TRBD2. V trimming: 6 bases; J trimming: 0 bases; junction bases outside the gene matches: 8. The CDR3 extends over 15 amino acids. CDR1 is MNHEY and CDR2 is SVGAGI in the germline V gene. This CDR3 is CASSLSAGLSYEQYF. The CDR3 region has the DNA TGTGCCAGCAGCCTCTCAGCGGGACTCTCCTACGAGCAGTACTTC.

DNA of the CDR3: TGCAGCGTTATCCCGACAGGGAATGATGGCTACACCTTC. Translating it yields CSVIPTGNDGYTF. V and J are TRBV29-1 and TRBJ1-2; 7 bases agree with TRBD1. Germline V gives CDR1 SQVTM, CDR2 ANQGSEA. The CDR3 totals 13 residues. Losses at the gene ends were 5 bases for V and 6 bases for J; bases not matched to a gene: 9.

The rearrangement links TRBV3-1 (or the pseudogene TRBV3-2) to TRBJ2-3, with 8 bases identical to TRBD1. V gave up 0 bases and J gave up 2 bases; unmatched junction bases: 4. Germline-derived CDR1 and CDR2 are LGHDT and YNNKEL (reference sequence). There are 16 residues in the CDR3. CDR3 amino acids: CASSQEWTGITDTQYF. DNA for the CDR3: TGTGCCAGCAGCCAAGAGTGGACAGGGATCACAGATACGCAGTATTTT.

The J gene is TRBJ1-2, the V gene TRBV13; TRBD1 matches 7 bases. Germline V lookup: CDR1 PRHDT, CDR2 FYEKMQ (reference sequence). The CDR3 totals 15 residues. V lost 5 bases, J lost 2 bases, and 8 bases stayed unmatched. Written as DNA, the CDR3 is TGTGCCAGCAGCAAAAACAGGGGTCGAAACTATGGCTACACCTTC. Amino acid sequence: CASSKNRGRNYGYTF.

This chain joins TRBV3-1 (or the pseudogene TRBV3-2) and TRBJ2-1; the D is unclear. This CDR3 region has 17 residues. Germline CDR1 is LGHDT and CDR2 is YNNKEL (reference sequence). V lost 0 bases to trimming and J lost 0 bases, with 12 bases between them. The CDR3 region is CASSQERLSTSYNEQFF. In DNA form, the CDR3 reads TGTGCCAGCAGCCAAGAAAGGTTGTCGACCTCCTACAATGAGCAGTTCTTC.

The chain couples TRBV5-1 to TRBJ2-2; no clear D. Trimming stripped 3 bases from V and 0 bases from J, with 9 bases between. This CDR3 has 15 amino acids. Germline CDR1 is SGHRS and CDR2 is YFSETQ. In nucleotides, the CDR3 is TGCGCCAGCAGCTCAGGACGCACGAACACCGGGGAGCTGTTTTTT. Translating it yields CASSSGRTNTGELFF.

This rearrangement joins TRBV4-1 to TRBJ2-1; perhaps TRBD1 as D (6 bases). Trimming stripped 0 bases from V and 12 bases from J, with 12 bases between. The CDR3 extends over 13 amino acids. Looked up from germline, CDR1 is MGHRA and CDR2 is YSYEKL. CDR3 nucleotide sequence: TGCGCCAGCAGCCAAGAACAGGGTTTTGGGCAGTTCTTC. This codes for CASSQEQGFGQFF.

The chain joins TRBV19 to TRBJ1-2, with D possibly matching TRBD1 (6 bases). The length of the CDR3 is 14 residues. Trimming stripped 7 bases from V and 2 bases from J, with 14 bases between. Germline CDR1 and CDR2: LNHDA and SQIVND (reference sequence). The CDR3 sequence is CASTWGLGNYGYTF. The CDR3 nucleotides are TGTGCCAGTACTTGGGGGCTGGGAAACTATGGCTACACCTTC. The entire variable domain, with the rest obtained from reference TRBV19 and TRBJ1-2, is as follows: DGGITQSPKYLFRKEGQNVTLSCEQNLNHDAMYWYRQDPGQGLRLIYYSQIVNDFQKGDIAEGYSVSREKKESFPLTVTSAQKNPTAFYLCASTWGLGNYGYTFGSGTRLTVV.

The chain couples TRBV4-1 to TRBJ2-1; D uncertain. Germline V gene lookup returns CDR1 MGHRA and CDR2 YSYEKL. Between the trimmed V and J ends, which lost 6 bases and 8 bases, there was a span of 17 bases. The CDR3 totals 14 residues. The DNA for the CDR3 is TGCGCCAGCAGGAAGCAATCCCAACGGGATGAGCAGTTCTTC. It encodes CASRKQSQRDEQFF.

The CDR3 DNA reads as TGTGCCAGCAGCATAGGACAGGTGAACACTGAAGCTTTCTTT. Its protein is CASSIGQVNTEAFF. The chain links TRBV5-4 to TRBJ1-1; TRBD1 matches at 7 bases. The CDR3 sequence is 14 residues long. With 4 bases clipped from V and 0 bases from J, the junction kept 3 bases outside the gene matches. Germline CDR1 reads SGHNT; CDR2 reads YYREEE (reference sequence). The variable domain in full, completed from reference TRBV5-4 and TRBJ1-1, reads ETGVTQSPTHLIKTRGQQVTLRCSSQSGHNTVSWYQQALGQGPQFIFQYYREEENGRGNFPPRFSGLQFPNYSSELNVNALELDDSALYLCASSIGQVNTEAFFGQGTRLTVV.

V is TRBV25-1 and J is TRBJ1-2, with 9 bases that match TRBD1. This CDR3 is built from 15 residues. Germline assignment: CDR1 MGHDK and CDR2 SYGVNS. Trimming at V came to 4 bases and at J to 6 bases, leaving 9 bases not matched to a gene. The DNA of the CDR3 is TGTGCCAGCAGTGGGGGATTACAGGGGGCTCATGGCTACACCTTC. This translates into CASSGGLQGAHGYTF.

The rearrangement uses TRBV19 and TRBJ2-7, with D possibly TRBD2 on 6 matching bases. The CDR3 length is 18 residues. V was pared by 6 bases and J by 0 bases, with 24 bases between. CDR1 LNHDA and CDR2 SQIVND come from the germline V gene (reference sequence). The chain's CDR3 is CASSLGAGLGGSSYEQYF. The CDR3 DNA reads TGTGCCAGTAGCCTAGGGGCGGGGCTTGGTGGTTCCTCCTACGAGCAGTACTTC. Filled out from reference TRBV19 and TRBJ2-7, the complete variable domain reads DGGITQSPKYLFRKEGQNVTLSCEQNLNHDAMYWYRQDPGQGLRLIYYSQIVNDFQKGDIAEGYSVSREKKESFPLTVTSAQKNPTAFYLCASSLGAGLGGSSYEQYFGPGTRLTVT.

This clone has just one count. V gene TRBV5-6 combines with J gene TRBJ1-2; TRBD1 aligns across 9 bases. Germline CDR1 SGHDT, CDR2 YYEEEE. The ends lost 4 bases at V and 4 bases at J; junction bases unmatched: 8. The CDR3 length is 15 residues. CDR3 in amino acids: CASSLGRTGAYGYTF. Written as DNA, the CDR3 is TGTGCCAGCAGCCTGGGAAGGACAGGGGCCTATGGCTACACCTTC. Full variable domain (remainder filled in from reference TRBV5-6 and TRBJ1-2): DAGVTQSPTHLIKTRGQQVTLRCSPKSGHDTVSWYQQALGQGPQFIFQYYEEEERQRGNFPDRFSGHQFPNYSSELNVNALLLGDSALYLCASSLGRTGAYGYTFGSGTRLTVV.

The chain has TRBV7-8 and TRBJ1-3; D gene unclear. The CDR3 runs to 15 residues. In germline, CDR1 is SGHVS, CDR2 FQNEAQ. V shed 5 bases and J shed 0 bases, with 11 bases lying between them. The CDR3 sequence: CASSKPLRSGNTIYF. The CDR3 region has the DNA TGTGCCAGCAGCAAACCTTTACGCTCTGGAAACACCATATATTTT.

This sequence joins TRBV9 and TRBJ2-2; the D gene could be TRBD1 or TRBD2 (5 bases each). Germline CDR1 SGDLS, CDR2 YYNGEE. The CDR3 is 18 residues long. V dropped 0 bases and J dropped 0 bases, with 15 bases sitting between them. CDR3 sequence (DNA): TGTGCCAGCAGCGTAGGCCCGGGGCGCGGAGCGAACACCGGGGAGCTGTTTTTT. Translated: CASSVGPGRGANTGELFF.

V and J are TRBV7-8 and TRBJ1-5; D not resolved. Trimming took 3 bases from V and 0 from J, leaving 3 bases between them. The CDR3 spans 13 residues. The germline gives CDR1 SGHVS, CDR2 FQNEAQ. This chain's CDR3 is CASSFDSNQPQHF. CDR3 coding DNA: TGTGCCAGCAGCTTCGATAGCAATCAGCCCCAGCATTTT.

The rearrangement links TRBV11-2 to TRBJ2-5, with D possibly TRBD2 on 6 matching bases. CDR3 length: 15 amino acids. V shed 1 base and J shed 5 bases, with 14 bases lying between them. The germline gives CDR1 SGHAT, CDR2 FQNNGV. CDR3 amino acids: CASSLGFGGRETQYF. The CDR3 nucleotides are TGTGCCAGCAGCTTAGGGTTCGGGGGACGGGAGACCCAGTACTTC. Together with reference TRBV11-2 and TRBJ2-5, the CDR3 gives the full variable domain: EAGVAQSPRYKIIEKRQSVAFWCNPISGHATLYWYQQILGQGPKLLIQFQNNGVVDDSQLPKDRFSAERLKGVDSTLKIQPAKLEDSAVYLCASSLGFGGRETQYFGPGTRLLVL.

The chain combines TRBV7-2 with TRBJ1-2; D ambiguous. Trimming removed 1 base from V and 4 bases from J, with 13 bases in between. The CDR3 contains 15 residues. Germline V gives CDR1 SGHTA, CDR2 FQGNSA. CDR3 sequence reads: CASSLEPDGRYGYTF. The CDR3 DNA sequence: TGTGCCAGCAGCTTAGAACCCGACGGCCGCTATGGCTACACCTTC.

V and J are TRBV4-2 and TRBJ2-7; TRBD1 or TRBD2 may be the D gene (5 bases each). V lost 0 bases to trimming and J lost 7 bases, with 16 bases between them. CDR3 size: 15 residues. Germline CDR1 reads LGHNA; CDR2 reads YNFKEQ. The CDR3 DNA reads as TGTGCCAGCAGCCAAGACAGGGAGACCCTTTTTGAGCAGTACTTC. Amino acid sequence: CASSQDRETLFEQYF.

This chain joins TRBV6-5 and TRBJ2-3; 9 bases align to TRBD2. The CDR3 contains 15 residues. Germline-derived CDR1 and CDR2 are MNHEY and SVGAGI. V gave up 6 bases and J gave up 6 bases; unmatched junction bases: 10. CDR3 in amino acids: CASRDTGTSIDTQYF. In nucleotides, the CDR3 is TGTGCCAGCAGGGACACCGGGACTAGCATTGATACGCAGTATTTT.

The chain has TRBV6-6 and TRBJ1-5; D ambiguous. Trimming stripped 4 bases from V and 6 bases from J, with 10 bases between. The CDR3 contains 13 residues. Germline assignment: CDR1 MNHNY and CDR2 SVGAGI (reference sequence). CDR3 bases: TGTGCCAGCAGTTTCGGGTCGGCTCAGCCCCAGCATTTT. The encoded protein is CASSFGSAQPQHF.